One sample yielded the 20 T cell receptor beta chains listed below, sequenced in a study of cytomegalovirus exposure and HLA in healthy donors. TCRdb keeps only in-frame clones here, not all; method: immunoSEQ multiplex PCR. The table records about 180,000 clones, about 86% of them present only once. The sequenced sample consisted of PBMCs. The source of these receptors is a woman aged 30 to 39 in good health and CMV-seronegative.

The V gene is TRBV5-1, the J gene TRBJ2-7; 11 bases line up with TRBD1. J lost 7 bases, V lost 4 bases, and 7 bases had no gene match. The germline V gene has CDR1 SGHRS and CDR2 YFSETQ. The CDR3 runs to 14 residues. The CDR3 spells CASSRTGGFGEQYF. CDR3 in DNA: TGCGCCAGCAGCAGGACAGGGGGCTTTGGGGAGCAGTACTTC.

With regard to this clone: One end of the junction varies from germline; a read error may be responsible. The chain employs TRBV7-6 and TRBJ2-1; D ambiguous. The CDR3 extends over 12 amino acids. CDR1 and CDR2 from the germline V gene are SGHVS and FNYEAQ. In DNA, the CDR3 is TGTGCCAGCAGCTTAGTTCCAGATGATCAGTTCTTC. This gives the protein CASSLVPDDQFF.

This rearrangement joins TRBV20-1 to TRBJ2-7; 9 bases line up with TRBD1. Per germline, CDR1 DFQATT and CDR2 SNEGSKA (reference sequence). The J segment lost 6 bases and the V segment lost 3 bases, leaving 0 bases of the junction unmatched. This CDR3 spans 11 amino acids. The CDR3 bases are TGCAGTGCTAGGACAGGGGGCGAGCAGTACTTC. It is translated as CSARTGGEQYF.

This CDR3 is CASTSGGTEAFF. The DNA of the CDR3 is TGTGCCAGTACCTCGGGGGGGACTGAAGCTTTCTTT. The chain recombines TRBV19 with TRBJ1-1, with D maybe TRBD1 (5 bases). CDR1 and CDR2 (germline): LNHDA, SQIVND (reference sequence). Trimming took off 7 bases at V and 5 bases at J, with 11 bases between the two ends. The CDR3 runs to 12 residues.

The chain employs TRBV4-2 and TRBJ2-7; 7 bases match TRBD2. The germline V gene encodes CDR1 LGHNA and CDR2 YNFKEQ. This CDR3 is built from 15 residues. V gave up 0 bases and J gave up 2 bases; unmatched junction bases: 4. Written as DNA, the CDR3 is TGTGCCAGCAGCCAAGAAGGACTAGTAACCTACGAGCAGTACTTC. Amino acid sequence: CASSQEGLVTYEQYF.

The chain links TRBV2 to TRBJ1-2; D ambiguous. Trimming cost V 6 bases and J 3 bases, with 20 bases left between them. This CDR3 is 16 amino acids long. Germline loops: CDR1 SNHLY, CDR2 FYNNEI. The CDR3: CASRVSSAGIDYGYTF. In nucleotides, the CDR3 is TGTGCCAGCAGGGTGTCCTCGGCGGGAATAGACTATGGCTACACCTTC.

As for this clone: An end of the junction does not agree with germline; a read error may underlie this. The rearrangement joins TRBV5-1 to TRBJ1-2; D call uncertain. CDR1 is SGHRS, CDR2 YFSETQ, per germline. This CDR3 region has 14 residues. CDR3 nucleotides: TGCGCCAGCAGCTTGGAATCCTCCACAGCTATGACCAGCTTC. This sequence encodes CASSLESSTAMTSF.

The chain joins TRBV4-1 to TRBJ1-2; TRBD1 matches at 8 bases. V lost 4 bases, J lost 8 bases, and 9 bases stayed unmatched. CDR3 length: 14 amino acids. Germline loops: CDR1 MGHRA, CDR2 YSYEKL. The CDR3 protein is CASSLGQGQGGYTF. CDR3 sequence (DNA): TGCGCCAGCAGCCTTGGACAGGGCCAGGGGGGCTACACCTTC.

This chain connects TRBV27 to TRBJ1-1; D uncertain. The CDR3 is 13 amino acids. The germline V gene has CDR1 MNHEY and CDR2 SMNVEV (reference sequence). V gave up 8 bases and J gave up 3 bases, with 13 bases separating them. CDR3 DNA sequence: TGTGCCAGCGCAGTTTCCCTCTACACTGAAGCTTTCTTT. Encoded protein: CASAVSLYTEAFF.

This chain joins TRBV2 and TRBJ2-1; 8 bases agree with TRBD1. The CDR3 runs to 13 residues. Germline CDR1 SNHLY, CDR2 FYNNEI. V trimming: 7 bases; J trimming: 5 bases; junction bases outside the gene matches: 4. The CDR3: CASKGDRNNEQFF. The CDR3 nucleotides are TGTGCCAGCAAAGGGGACAGGAACAATGAGCAGTTCTTC.

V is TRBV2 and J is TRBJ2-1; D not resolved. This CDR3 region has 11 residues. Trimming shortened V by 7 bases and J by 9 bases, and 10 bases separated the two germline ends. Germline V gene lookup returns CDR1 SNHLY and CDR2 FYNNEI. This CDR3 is CASTPLSEQFF. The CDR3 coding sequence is TGTGCCAGCACCCCTCTTAGTGAGCAGTTCTTC.

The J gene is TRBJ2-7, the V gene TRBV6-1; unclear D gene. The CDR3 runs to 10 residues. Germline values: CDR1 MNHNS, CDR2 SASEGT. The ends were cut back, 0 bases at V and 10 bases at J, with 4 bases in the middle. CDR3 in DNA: TGTGCCAGCAGTGAAGCGTCTCAGTACTTC. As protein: CASSEASQYF.

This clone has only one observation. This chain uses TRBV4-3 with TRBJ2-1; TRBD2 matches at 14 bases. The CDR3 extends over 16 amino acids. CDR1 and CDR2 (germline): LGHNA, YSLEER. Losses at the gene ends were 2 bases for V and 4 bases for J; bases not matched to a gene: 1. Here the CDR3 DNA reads TGCGCCAGCAGCCAAAGGACTAGCGGGGGGTACAATGAGCAGTTCTTC. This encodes CASSQRTSGGYNEQFF.

CDR3 amino acids: CASSGLHSGANVLTF. CDR3 DNA sequence: TGTGCCAGCTCAGGACTCCACTCTGGGGCCAACGTCCTGACTTTC. This sequence joins TRBV18 and TRBJ2-6, with D possibly TRBD2 on 5 matching bases. The CDR3 loop spans 15 amino acids. Germline V CDR1 and CDR2: KGHSH, LQKENI. Deletions cut 5 bases from V and 0 bases from J, with 8 bases between. The variable domain in full, with the rest retrieved from reference TRBV18 and TRBJ2-6, is NAGVMQNPRHLVRRRGQEARLRCSPMKGHSHVYWYRQLPEEGLKFMVYLQKENIIDESGMPKERFSAEFPKEGPSILRIQQVVRGDSAAYFCASSGLHSGANVLTFGAGSRLTVL.

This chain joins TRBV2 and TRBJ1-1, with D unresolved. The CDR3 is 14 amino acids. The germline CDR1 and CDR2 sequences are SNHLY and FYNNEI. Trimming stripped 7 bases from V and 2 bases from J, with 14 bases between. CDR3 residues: CASIGSTKNTEAFF. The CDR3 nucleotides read TGTGCCAGCATCGGCTCTACTAAAAACACTGAAGCTTTCTTT.

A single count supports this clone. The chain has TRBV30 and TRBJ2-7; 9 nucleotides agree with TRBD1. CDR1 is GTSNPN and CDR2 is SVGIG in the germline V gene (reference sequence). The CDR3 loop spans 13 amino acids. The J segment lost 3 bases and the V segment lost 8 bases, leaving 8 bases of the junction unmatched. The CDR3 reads CAGFGTGIYEQYF. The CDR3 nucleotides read TGTGCCGGGTTCGGGACAGGGATCTACGAGCAGTACTTC.

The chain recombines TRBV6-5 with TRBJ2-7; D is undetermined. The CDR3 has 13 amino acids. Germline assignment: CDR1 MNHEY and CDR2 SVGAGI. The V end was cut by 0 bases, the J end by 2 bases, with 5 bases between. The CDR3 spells CASSYSSPYEQYF. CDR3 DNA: TGTGCCAGCAGTTACTCGAGCCCCTACGAGCAGTACTTC.

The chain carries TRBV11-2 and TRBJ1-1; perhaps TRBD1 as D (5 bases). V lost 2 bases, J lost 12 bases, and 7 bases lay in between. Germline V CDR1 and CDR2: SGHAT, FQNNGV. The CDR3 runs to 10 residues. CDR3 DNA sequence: TGTGCCAGCAGCTTAACAGGCCCTTTCTTT. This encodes CASSLTGPFF. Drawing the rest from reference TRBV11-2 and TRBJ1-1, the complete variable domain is EAGVAQSPRYKIIEKRQSVAFWCNPISGHATLYWYQQILGQGPKLLIQFQNNGVVDDSQLPKDRFSAERLKGVDSTLKIQPAKLEDSAVYLCASSLTGPFFGQGTRLTVV.

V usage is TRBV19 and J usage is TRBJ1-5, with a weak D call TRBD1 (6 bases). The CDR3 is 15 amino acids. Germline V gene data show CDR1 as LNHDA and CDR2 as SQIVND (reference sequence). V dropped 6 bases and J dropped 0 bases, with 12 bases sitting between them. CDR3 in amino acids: CASSRGGGSNQPQHF. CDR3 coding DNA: TGTGCCAGTAGCCGAGGGGGGGGTAGCAATCAGCCCCAGCATTTT.

The CDR3 loop is CSVVRDSYEQYF. In nucleotides, the CDR3 is TGCAGCGTTGTGAGGGACAGCTACGAGCAGTACTTC. The rearrangement links TRBV29-1 to TRBJ2-7, with 7 bases that match TRBD1. Germline lookup yields CDR1 SQVTM and CDR2 ANQGSEA. The CDR3 contains 12 residues. Losses at the gene ends were 4 bases for V and 3 bases for J; bases not matched to a gene: 3.